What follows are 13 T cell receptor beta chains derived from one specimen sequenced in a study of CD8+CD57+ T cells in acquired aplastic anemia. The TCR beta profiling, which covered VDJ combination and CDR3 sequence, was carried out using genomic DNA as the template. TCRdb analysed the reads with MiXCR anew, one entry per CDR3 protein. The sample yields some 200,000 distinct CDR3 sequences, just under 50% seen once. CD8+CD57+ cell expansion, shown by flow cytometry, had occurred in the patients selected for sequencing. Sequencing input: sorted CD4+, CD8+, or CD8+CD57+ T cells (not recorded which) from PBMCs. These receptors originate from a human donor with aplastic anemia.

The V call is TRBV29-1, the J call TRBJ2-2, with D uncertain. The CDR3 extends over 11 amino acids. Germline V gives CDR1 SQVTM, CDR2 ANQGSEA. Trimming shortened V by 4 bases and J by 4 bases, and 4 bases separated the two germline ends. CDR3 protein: CSVAVTGELFF. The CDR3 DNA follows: TGCAGCGTTGCCGTCACCGGGGAGCTGTTTTTT.

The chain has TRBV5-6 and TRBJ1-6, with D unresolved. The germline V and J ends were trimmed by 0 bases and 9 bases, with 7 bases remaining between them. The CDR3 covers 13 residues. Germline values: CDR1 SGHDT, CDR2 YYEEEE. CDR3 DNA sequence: TGTGCCAGCAGCTTGGGATTAAGTTCACCCCTCCACTTT. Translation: CASSLGLSSPLHF.

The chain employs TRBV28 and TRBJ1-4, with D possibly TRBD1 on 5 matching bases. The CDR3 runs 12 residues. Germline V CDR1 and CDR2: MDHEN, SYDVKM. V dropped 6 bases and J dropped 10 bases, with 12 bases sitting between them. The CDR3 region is CASSPPRGKLFF. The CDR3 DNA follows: TGTGCCAGCAGCCCACCGAGGGGAAAACTGTTTTTT.

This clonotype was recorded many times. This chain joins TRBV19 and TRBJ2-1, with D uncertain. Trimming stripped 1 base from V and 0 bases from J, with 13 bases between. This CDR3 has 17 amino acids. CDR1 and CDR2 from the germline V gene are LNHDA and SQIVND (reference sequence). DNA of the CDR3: TGTGCCAGTAGTATAGTTGGGGTGGGTTCCTCCTACAATGAGCAGTTCTTC. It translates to CASSIVGVGSSYNEQFF.

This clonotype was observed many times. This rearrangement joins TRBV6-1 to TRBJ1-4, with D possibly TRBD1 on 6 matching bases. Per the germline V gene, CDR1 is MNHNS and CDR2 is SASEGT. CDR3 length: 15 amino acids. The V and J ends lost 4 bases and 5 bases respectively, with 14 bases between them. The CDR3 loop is CASSGQALGNEKLFF. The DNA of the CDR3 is TGTGCCAGCAGTGGACAGGCTTTGGGGAATGAAAAACTGTTTTTT.

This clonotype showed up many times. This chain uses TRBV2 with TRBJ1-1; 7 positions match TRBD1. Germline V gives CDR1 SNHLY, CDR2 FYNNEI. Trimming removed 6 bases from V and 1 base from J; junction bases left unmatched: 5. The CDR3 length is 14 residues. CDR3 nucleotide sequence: TGTGCCAGCAGCGGACAGGACGGGAACACTGAAGCTTTCTTT. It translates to CASSGQDGNTEAFF.

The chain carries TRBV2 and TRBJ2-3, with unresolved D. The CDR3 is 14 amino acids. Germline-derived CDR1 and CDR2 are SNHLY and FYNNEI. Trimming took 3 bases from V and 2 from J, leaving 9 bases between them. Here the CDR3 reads CASSEFQSTDTQYF. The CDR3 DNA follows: TGTGCCAGCAGTGAGTTCCAGTCCACAGATACGCAGTATTTT.

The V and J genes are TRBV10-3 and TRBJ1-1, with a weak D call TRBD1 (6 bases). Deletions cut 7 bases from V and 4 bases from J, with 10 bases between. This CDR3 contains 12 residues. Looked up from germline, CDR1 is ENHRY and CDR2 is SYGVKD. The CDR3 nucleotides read TGTGCCATCAAGGGGGGTAGCACTGAAGCTTTCTTT. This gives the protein CAIKGGSTEAFF.

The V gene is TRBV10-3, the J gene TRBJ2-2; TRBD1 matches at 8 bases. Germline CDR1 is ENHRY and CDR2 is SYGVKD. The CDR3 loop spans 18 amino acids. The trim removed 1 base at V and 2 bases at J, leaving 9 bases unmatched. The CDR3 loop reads CAISEWTGGQANTGELFF. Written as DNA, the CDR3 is TGTGCCATCAGTGAGTGGACCGGGGGACAGGCCAACACCGGGGAGCTGTTTTTT.

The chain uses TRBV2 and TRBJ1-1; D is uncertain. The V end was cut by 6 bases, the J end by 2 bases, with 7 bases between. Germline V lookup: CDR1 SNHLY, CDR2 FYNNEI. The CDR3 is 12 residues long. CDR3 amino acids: CASRIGNTEAFF. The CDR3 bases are TGTGCCAGCAGGATCGGTAACACTGAAGCTTTCTTT.

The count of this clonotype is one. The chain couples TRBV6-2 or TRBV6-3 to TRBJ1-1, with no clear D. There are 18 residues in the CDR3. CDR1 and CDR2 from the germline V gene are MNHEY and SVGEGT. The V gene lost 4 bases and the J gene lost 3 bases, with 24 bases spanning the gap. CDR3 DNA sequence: TGTGCCAGCAGTTGGACTAGCGGGAGTGGCACCGGGTACACTGAAGCTTTCTTT. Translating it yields CASSWTSGSGTGYTEAFF.

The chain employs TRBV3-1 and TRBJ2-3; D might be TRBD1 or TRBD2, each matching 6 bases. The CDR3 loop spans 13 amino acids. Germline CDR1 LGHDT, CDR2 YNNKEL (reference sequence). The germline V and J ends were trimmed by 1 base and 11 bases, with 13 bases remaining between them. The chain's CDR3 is CASSQAPRGQQYF. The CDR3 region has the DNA TGTGCCAGCAGCCAAGCCCCGCGGGGACAGCAGTATTTT.

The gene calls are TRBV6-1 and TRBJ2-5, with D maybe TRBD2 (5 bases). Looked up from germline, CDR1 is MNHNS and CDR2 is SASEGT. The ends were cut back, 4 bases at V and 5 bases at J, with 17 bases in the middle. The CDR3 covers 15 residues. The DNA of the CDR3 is TGTGCCAGCAGTGGGGTCGCTAGCTTATGGGAGACCCAGTACTTC. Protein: CASSGVASLWETQYF.